Below, 10 T cell receptor beta chains from the same sample are listed, as sequenced in a study of blood T cell repertoires in COVID-19. Produced via immunoSEQ multiplex PCR; TCRdb's table is partial and in-frame only. Of 300,000 to 400,000 clones listed, around 90% are singletons. Material for sequencing was PBMCs or T cells enriched from blood (not recorded which). These receptors came from a man aged 60-69 years who had recovered from COVID-19.

This chain connects TRBV15 to TRBJ1-2, with D possibly matching TRBD1 (6 bases). The CDR3 length is 14 residues. Germline-derived CDR1 and CDR2 are LNHNV and YYDKDF (reference sequence). V was trimmed by 5 bases and J by 4 bases, leaving 14 bases between them. The CDR3 DNA follows: TGTGCCACCAGCCATCAGGGGCGGACCTATGGCTACACCTTC. This sequence encodes CATSHQGRTYGYTF. Complete variable domain (other parts from reference TRBV15 and TRBJ1-2): DAMVIQNPRYQVTQFGKPVTLSCSQTLNHNVMYWYQQKSSQAPKLLFHYYDKDFNNEADTPDNFQSRRPNTSFCFLDIRSPGLGDTAMYLCATSHQGRTYGYTFGSGTRLTVV.

The chain uses TRBV19 and TRBJ1-3; D gene unclear. The CDR3 loop spans 13 amino acids. CDR1 and CDR2 (germline): LNHDA, SQIVND (reference sequence). V was shortened by 3 bases and J by 8 bases, with 11 bases between the two germline ends. CDR3 in amino acids: CASSMGGMDTIYF. CDR3 coding DNA: TGTGCCAGTAGTATGGGAGGGATGGACACCATATATTTT. The full variable domain, rest sourced from reference TRBV19 and TRBJ1-3, is DGGITQSPKYLFRKEGQNVTLSCEQNLNHDAMYWYRQDPGQGLRLIYYSQIVNDFQKGDIAEGYSVSREKKESFPLTVTSAQKNPTAFYLCASSMGGMDTIYFGEGSWLTVV.

This sequence joins TRBV4-2 and TRBJ1-2; 8 bases fit TRBD1. This CDR3 spans 16 amino acids. Trimming removed 2 bases from V and 2 bases from J; junction bases left unmatched: 7. The germline CDR1 and CDR2 sequences are LGHNA and YNFKEQ. The CDR3 loop reads CASSQTTGALNYGYTF. In DNA, the CDR3 is TGTGCCAGCAGCCAAACGACAGGGGCCCTGAACTATGGCTACACCTTC.

The chain uses TRBV7-9 and TRBJ1-2; the D gene is possibly TRBD1 (6 bases). The CDR3 consists of 15 residues. The V end was cut by 2 bases, the J end by 6 bases, with 16 bases between. Germline lookup yields CDR1 SEHNR and CDR2 FQNEAQ (reference sequence). The CDR3 spells CASSLKSAGVNGYTF. In DNA, the CDR3 is TGTGCCAGCAGCTTAAAATCGGCAGGGGTGAATGGCTACACCTTC.

The gene calls are TRBV3-1 (or the pseudogene TRBV3-2) and TRBJ2-5, with a tentative D call TRBD1 (6 bases). The germline CDR1 and CDR2 sequences are LGHDT and YNNKEL (reference sequence). The germline V and J ends were trimmed by 4 bases and 5 bases, with 14 bases remaining between them. The CDR3 has 14 amino acids. The CDR3 here is CASSPGHPGETQYF. The DNA of the CDR3 is TGTGCCAGCAGCCCGGGACACCCGGGGGAGACCCAGTACTTC.

This chain connects TRBV6-2 or TRBV6-3 to TRBJ2-7; TRBD1 matches at 7 bases. CDR1 and CDR2 from the germline V gene are MNHEY and SVGEGT. Trimming cost V 5 bases and J 3 bases; bases outside gene matches: 7. The length of the CDR3 is 14 residues. CDR3 sequence: CASSQPGGFYEQYF. The CDR3 DNA reads TGTGCCAGCAGTCAACCAGGGGGTTTCTACGAGCAGTACTTC.

This clone has just one count. This rearrangement joins TRBV27 to TRBJ2-1; no firm D call. V lost 1 base and J 7 bases, leaving 17 bases between the germline ends. The germline gives CDR1 MNHEY, CDR2 SMNVEV (reference sequence). CDR3 length equals 16 residues. This CDR3 reads CASSLLYPGYSNEQFF. DNA of the CDR3: TGTGCCAGCAGTTTATTATATCCTGGCTACAGTAATGAGCAGTTCTTC.

The chain links TRBV6-2 or TRBV6-3 to TRBJ2-7; D not resolved. This CDR3 spans 12 amino acids. V was clipped by 2 bases and J by 6 bases, with 8 bases between them. CDR1 and CDR2 (germline): MNHEY, SVGEGT. The chain's CDR3 is CASSYPPIEQYF. The DNA of the CDR3 is TGTGCCAGCAGTTACCCCCCCATCGAGCAGTACTTC.

This clone was seen only a few times. CDR3 in DNA: TGTGCCAGCTCACCAAGCGGGACAGGTTCCTACGAGCAGTACTTC. Protein sequence: CASSPSGTGSYEQYF. The V and J genes are TRBV18 and TRBJ2-7, with D tentatively TRBD1 (8 bases). The CDR3 length is 15 residues. V was shortened by 2 bases and J by 1 base, with 12 bases between the two germline ends. Germline-derived CDR1 and CDR2 are KGHSH and LQKENI.

The genes are TRBV5-1 and TRBJ2-3, with 11 positions matching TRBD2. V trimming: 7 bases; J trimming: 3 bases; junction bases outside the gene matches: 4. The CDR3 consists of 14 residues. The germline CDR1 and CDR2 sequences are SGHRS and YFSETQ. In DNA form, the CDR3 reads TGCGCCAGCGGACTAGCGGGCCGAACAGATACGCAGTATTTT. It specifies CASGLAGRTDTQYF.